The entry below gives a single TCR beta chain sequence along with its context. The target antigen is unknown. The data were taken from a study of tumor-infiltrating lymphocytes in localized non-small cell lung cancer. Study-level information: Several tumor histologies, both smoking statuses, and some post-neoadjuvant chemotherapy samples were included. Points from the study as a whole: TCRbeta sequencing showed higher T cell infiltration in tumors than uninvolved lung. Not all patients were TCR sequenced, owing to tissue quantity.

Some clones are missing from TCRdb's copy, which holds only in-frame ones; the method was immunoSEQ multiplex PCR. This sample has 9,000 to 15,000 clones; about 67% occur once, and the top ten carry approximately 11%. Looked up from germline, CDR1 is SNHLY and CDR2 is FYNNEI. Losses at the gene ends were 6 bases for V and 2 bases for J; bases not matched to a gene: 8. The CDR3 runs 15 residues. This sequence originates from a human donor with non-small cell lung cancer. The chain recombines TRBV2 with TRBJ1-2; 8 bases align to TRBD1. The sequencing sample was made of uninvolved lung tissue not adjacent to the tumor. CDR3 amino acids: CASSVYRTGNYGYTF. CDR3 coding DNA: TGTGCCAGCAGCGTCTATCGGACAGGGAACTATGGCTACACCTTC.